This TCR beta chain was identified in a study of type 1 and type 2 diabetes patients. As for the study in general: Sequencing for the whole study yielded about 18 million paired-end reads. Study observations and caveats: Type 2 diabetes and control samples shared highly correlated V and J usage, averaging roughly 0.97. Groups were not age- or gender-matched, which may bias interpretation.

Peripheral blood, 7.5 to 10 milliliters per participant, was collected. The PCR template was genomic DNA. Multiplex PCR with 30 forward and 13 reverse primers amplified the TCR beta CDR3. One entry per CDR3 protein results from TCRdb running MiXCR on the multiplex PCR reads. The sample holds approximately 260,000 distinct CDR3 sequences; around 47% are singletons and the top ten take around 13%. Concerning this clonotype: The antigen remains unidentified.

The CDR3 has 14 residues. V shed 5 bases and J shed 3 bases, with 13 bases lying between them. CDR1 is MNHNY, CDR2 SVGAGI, per germline (reference sequence). V and J are TRBV6-6 and TRBJ1-1; unclear D gene. Source material: peripheral blood mononuclear cells (PBMCs). The receptor was derived from a man younger than 30 with type 2 diabetes. CDR3 nucleotides: TGTGCCAGCAGTGAAAAAGTAAGGTACACTGAAGCTTTCTTT. The encoded protein is CASSEKVRYTEAFF.